This is a list of T cell receptor beta chains from one sample in a study of identical twins. From the 5' RACE reads, TCRdb called clonotypes with MiXCR, one entry per CDR3 protein. The sample includes fewer than 550,000 distinct CDR3 sequences, around 15% of them seen just once. This sample also appeared in a second study, on yellow fever vaccine responses in identical twins.

Material: CD4+ T cells sorted from blood. All receptors come from a woman aged 18-29 years in good health. Each CDR3 is given with its conserved first and last residue. A D gene is named only where the DNA matches it firmly. Clone size, where shown, is once, few, many, or a class for clones that have expanded.

D gene: NA; clone size: NA; V gene: TRBV7-6; J gene: TRBJ2-1; CDR3 DNA: TGTGCCAGCACCCTAAAGGAGGGACCAGCTGAGCAGTTCTTC; CDR3 protein: CASTLKEGPAEQFF
D gene: NA; clone size: few; V gene: TRBV12-3/TRBV12-4; J gene: TRBJ1-5; CDR3 DNA: TGTGCCAGCAGTTTTGGGGGAAAGGGGGATCAGCCCCAGCATTTT; CDR3 protein: CASSFGGKGDQPQHF
D gene: NA; clone size: NA; V gene: TRBV3-1; J gene: TRBJ2-3; CDR3 DNA: TGTGCCAGCAGCCAAGTCGGCCTGGGGACGCAGTATTTT; CDR3 protein: CASSQVGLGTQYF
D gene: NA; clone size: few; V gene: TRBV7-9; J gene: TRBJ1-1; CDR3 DNA: TGTGCCTCGGCTATGAACACTGAAGCTTTCTTT; CDR3 protein: CASAMNTEAFF
D gene: TRBD1; clone size: NA; V gene: TRBV28; J gene: TRBJ2-1; CDR3 DNA: TGTGCCAGCGCGAAGCGGGCCCCCTGGACAGGGGAATACAATGAGCAGTTCTTC; CDR3 protein: CASAKRAPWTGEYNEQFF
D gene: NA; clone size: few; V gene: TRBV6-5; J gene: TRBJ1-1; CDR3 DNA: TGTGCCAGCAGTTACTCGTCAGGGGTGGGCACTGAAGCTTTCTTT; CDR3 protein: CASSYSSGVGTEAFF
D gene: NA; clone size: NA; V gene: TRBV10-3; J gene: TRBJ2-5; CDR3 DNA: TGTGCCATCAGTGTTGGAGCGGACCAAGAGACCCAGTACTTC; CDR3 protein: CAISVGADQETQYF
D gene: TRBD1; clone size: few; V gene: TRBV6-1; J gene: TRBJ1-6; CDR3 DNA: TGTGCCAGCAGTGAAGTTCTGGGACAGAATTCACCCCTCCACTTT; CDR3 protein: CASSEVLGQNSPLHF
D gene: NA; clone size: few; V gene: TRBV27; J gene: TRBJ2-3; CDR3 DNA: TGTGCCAGCAGTTTATTCACAGCTAGCACAGATACGCAGTATTTT; CDR3 protein: CASSLFTASTDTQYF
D gene: NA; clone size: NA; V gene: TRBV3-2; J gene: TRBJ2-2; CDR3 DNA: TGTGCCTCCTACCCCTCGGGGGTTTCGATGTCCGGGGAGCTGTTTTTT; CDR3 protein: CASYPSGVSMSGELFF
D gene: NA; clone size: few; V gene: TRBV7-2; J gene: TRBJ1-4; CDR3 DNA: TGTGCCAGCAGCTTCGGACGGGTGAATGAAAAACTGTTTTTT; CDR3 protein: CASSFGRVNEKLFF
D gene: NA; clone size: NA; V gene: TRBV3-1; J gene: TRBJ2-1; CDR3 DNA: TGTGCCAGCAGCCCACGACAGAATGGTGAGCAGTTCTTC; CDR3 protein: CASSPRQNGEQFF
D gene: NA; clone size: few; V gene: TRBV12-3/TRBV12-4; J gene: TRBJ1-5; CDR3 DNA: TGTGCCAGCAGCGGACAGCAAAATCAGCCCCAGCATTTT; CDR3 protein: CASSGQQNQPQHF
D gene: NA; clone size: few; V gene: TRBV28; J gene: TRBJ2-5; CDR3 DNA: TGTGCCAGCAGTTCTCACCAACAAGAGACCCAGTACTTC; CDR3 protein: CASSSHQQETQYF
D gene: TRBD2; clone size: NA; V gene: TRBV2; J gene: TRBJ2-7; CDR3 DNA: TGTGCCAGCCGTGAACCGGGACTAGTCCAATTC; CDR3 protein: CASREPGLVQF
D gene: TRBD1; clone size: NA; V gene: TRBV29-1; J gene: TRBJ2-1; CDR3 DNA: TGCAGCGTTGAAGATTCAGGGGGTTTTTTGAATGAGCAGTTCTTC; CDR3 protein: CSVEDSGGFLNEQFF
D gene: TRBD1; clone size: few; V gene: TRBV24-1; J gene: TRBJ1-5; CDR3 DNA: TGTGCCACCAAAGCCGGGACAGGGGACAATCAGCCCCAGCATTTT; CDR3 protein: CATKAGTGDNQPQHF
D gene: NA; clone size: NA; V gene: TRBV10-3; J gene: TRBJ2-5; CDR3 DNA: TGTGCCATCAGTGACTACCGACGGGGGGAGACCCAGTACTTC; CDR3 protein: CAISDYRRGETQYF
D gene: NA; clone size: few; V gene: TRBV24-1; J gene: TRBJ2-7; CDR3 DNA: TGTGCCACCAGTGATTCGAAACCGGGGTCTGCTTCCTACGAGCAGTACTTC; CDR3 protein: CATSDSKPGSASYEQYF
D gene: NA; clone size: NA; V gene: TRBV12-3/TRBV12-4; J gene: TRBJ2-1; CDR3 DNA: TGTGCCAGCAGTTTCCCTGGGAGGTACAATGAGCAGTTCTTC; CDR3 protein: CASSFPGRYNEQFF
D gene: TRBD2; clone size: few; V gene: TRBV29-1; J gene: TRBJ2-7; CDR3 DNA: TGCAGCGTTGCGGGGCTCCCTGGGAGGGGCTACGAGCAGTACTTC; CDR3 protein: CSVAGLPGRGYEQYF
D gene: NA; clone size: few; V gene: TRBV7-6; J gene: TRBJ2-3; CDR3 DNA: TGTGCCAGCAGCCCTCAGACTCGTAGCACAGATACGCAGTATTTT; CDR3 protein: CASSPQTRSTDTQYF
D gene: NA; clone size: NA; V gene: TRBV11-1; J gene: TRBJ2-5; CDR3 DNA: TGTGCCAGCAGCTTAACCGGCGCCGCAGGGGCCCAACAAGAGACCCAGTACTTC; CDR3 protein: CASSLTGAAGAQQETQYF
D gene: TRBD2; clone size: NA; V gene: TRBV10-3; J gene: TRBJ2-3; CDR3 DNA: TGTGCCATCAGGCGGGAGGGGAGCACAGATACGCAGTATTTT; CDR3 protein: CAIRREGSTDTQYF
D gene: NA; clone size: NA; V gene: TRBV27; J gene: TRBJ2-5; CDR3 DNA: TGTGCCAGCAGTTTATTTGGTCGGGTACAAGAGACCCAGTACTTC; CDR3 protein: CASSLFGRVQETQYF
D gene: TRBD2; clone size: few; V gene: TRBV2; J gene: TRBJ2-7; CDR3 DNA: TGTGCCAGCCGCTTAGCGGGAGCGGCCTACGAGCAGTACTTC; CDR3 protein: CASRLAGAAYEQYF
D gene: NA; clone size: NA; V gene: TRBV6-6; J gene: TRBJ2-7; CDR3 DNA: TGTGCCAGCAGAACACAGAATCAATACGAGCAGTACTTC; CDR3 protein: CASRTQNQYEQYF
D gene: NA; clone size: NA; V gene: TRBV4-2; J gene: TRBJ1-5; CDR3 DNA: TGTGCCAGCAGCCCATGGACTCTGTCGGGCAATCAGCCCCAGCATTTT; CDR3 protein: CASSPWTLSGNQPQHF
D gene: TRBD2; clone size: NA; V gene: TRBV25-1; J gene: TRBJ2-1; CDR3 DNA: TGTGCCAGCAGTGACCGGGGGGGAGAGCAGTTCTTC; CDR3 protein: CASSDRGGEQFF
D gene: TRBD1; clone size: few; V gene: TRBV20-1; J gene: TRBJ2-1; CDR3 DNA: TGCAGTGCTAAGAACCCCGGGACAGGGGACGGGGAGCAGTTCTTC; CDR3 protein: CSAKNPGTGDGEQFF
D gene: NA; clone size: few; V gene: TRBV6-5; J gene: TRBJ1-3; CDR3 DNA: TGTGCCAGCAGTTACACTCCCCCCAGGACAGGAAACACCATATATTTT; CDR3 protein: CASSYTPPRTGNTIYF
D gene: NA; clone size: NA; V gene: TRBV7-9; J gene: TRBJ1-2; CDR3 DNA: TGTGCCAGCAGCTTTCAAAACAGGGTTAACTATGGCTACACCTTC; CDR3 protein: CASSFQNRVNYGYTF
D gene: NA; clone size: NA; V gene: TRBV10-3; J gene: TRBJ2-1; CDR3 DNA: TGTGCCATTGGGGGACGGCGGACTGCCTACAATGAGCAGTTCTTC; CDR3 protein: CAIGGRRTAYNEQFF
D gene: NA; clone size: NA; V gene: TRBV12-3/TRBV12-4; J gene: TRBJ2-1; CDR3 DNA: TGTGCCAGCAGTTTAGCGCCCAATGAGCAGTTCTTC; CDR3 protein: CASSLAPNEQFF
D gene: NA; clone size: once; V gene: TRBV18; J gene: TRBJ1-6; CDR3 DNA: TGTGCCAGCTCACCATCTGGGGGGTTGAATTCACCCCTCCACTTT; CDR3 protein: CASSPSGGLNSPLHF
D gene: TRBD2; clone size: few; V gene: TRBV12-3/TRBV12-4; J gene: TRBJ2-1; CDR3 DNA: TGTGCCAGCAGCCTTAAGACTAGCCCACTTTACAATGAGCAGTTCTTC; CDR3 protein: CASSLKTSPLYNEQFF
D gene: NA; clone size: NA; V gene: TRBV10-3; J gene: TRBJ2-1; CDR3 DNA: TGTGCCATCAGTGAGGCTAGCACTGAGCAGTTCTTC; CDR3 protein: CAISEASTEQFF
D gene: TRBD1; clone size: few; V gene: TRBV5-5; J gene: TRBJ1-2; CDR3 DNA: TGTGCCAGCAGCTCAGGGGGCTCAAGTGGCTACACCTTC; CDR3 protein: CASSSGGSSGYTF
D gene: NA; clone size: NA; V gene: TRBV5-1; J gene: TRBJ2-2; CDR3 DNA: TGCGCCAGCAGCTTGGAAATGACCGGGGAGCTGTTTTTT; CDR3 protein: CASSLEMTGELFF
D gene: TRBD1; clone size: few; V gene: TRBV28; J gene: TRBJ2-4; CDR3 DNA: TGTGCCAGCGGCTACCGGGACAGAGCCAAAAACATTCAGTACTTC; CDR3 protein: CASGYRDRAKNIQYF
D gene: NA; clone size: few; V gene: TRBV2; J gene: TRBJ2-7; CDR3 DNA: TGTGCCGGACGTCGGGCCTACGAGCAGTACTTC; CDR3 protein: CAGRRAYEQYF
D gene: NA; clone size: many; V gene: TRBV11-2; J gene: TRBJ2-1; CDR3 DNA: TGTGCCAGCAGCCACGGGGGATCCTACAATGAGCAGTTCTTC; CDR3 protein: CASSHGGSYNEQFF
D gene: NA; clone size: NA; V gene: TRBV7-3; J gene: TRBJ1-4; CDR3 DNA: TGTGCCAGCAGCTCAGGGTTGGGTGAAAAACTGTTTTTT; CDR3 protein: CASSSGLGEKLFF
D gene: NA; clone size: NA; V gene: TRBV15; J gene: TRBJ2-5; CDR3 DNA: TGTGCCACCAGCGGAGGGGACTTCCAAGAGACCCAGTACTTC; CDR3 protein: CATSGGDFQETQYF
D gene: NA; clone size: many; V gene: TRBV20-1; J gene: TRBJ2-3; CDR3 DNA: TGCAGTGGTGGTGGCACTAGCACAGATACGCAGTATTTT; CDR3 protein: CSGGGTSTDTQYF
D gene: TRBD1; clone size: NA; V gene: TRBV20-1; J gene: TRBJ2-3; CDR3 DNA: TGCAGTGCTAGGGACAGGGTGCCGGATACGCAGTATTTT; CDR3 protein: CSARDRVPDTQYF
D gene: NA; clone size: NA; V gene: TRBV15; J gene: TRBJ2-7; CDR3 DNA: TGTGCCACCAGCAGAGATGCGCAGCAAAGCTCCTACGAGCAGTACTTC; CDR3 protein: CATSRDAQQSSYEQYF
D gene: TRBD2; clone size: many; V gene: TRBV4-1; J gene: TRBJ2-1; CDR3 DNA: TGCGCCAGCAGCCAGGCTGAAATGACTAGCGGGTACAATGAGCAGTTCTTC; CDR3 protein: CASSQAEMTSGYNEQFF
D gene: TRBD1; clone size: few; V gene: TRBV5-1; J gene: TRBJ2-3; CDR3 DNA: TGCGCCAGCAGCTTTACCCCGGGACAGGGGGTGGATACGCAGTATTTT; CDR3 protein: CASSFTPGQGVDTQYF
D gene: TRBD1; clone size: NA; V gene: TRBV12-3/TRBV12-4; J gene: TRBJ2-2; CDR3 DNA: TGTGCCAGTCGGACAGGGGGTCAAACCGGGGAGCTGTTTTTT; CDR3 protein: CASRTGGQTGELFF
D gene: TRBD2; clone size: NA; V gene: TRBV28; J gene: TRBJ2-2; CDR3 DNA: TGTGCCAGCAGTTACACCCGAAGCGGCCCTCGGGAGGGGCTGTTTTTT; CDR3 protein: CASSYTRSGPREGLFF
D gene: TRBD1; clone size: NA; V gene: TRBV5-4; J gene: TRBJ2-3; CDR3 DNA: TGTGCCAGCAGCCCGGTGACAGGGGGCGCAGATACGCAGTATTTT; CDR3 protein: CASSPVTGGADTQYF
D gene: NA; clone size: NA; V gene: TRBV7-6; J gene: TRBJ2-3; CDR3 DNA: TGTGCCAGCAGCCCCAGTGGGTCTAGCACAGATACGCAGTATTTT; CDR3 protein: CASSPSGSSTDTQYF
D gene: NA; clone size: NA; V gene: TRBV29-1; J gene: TRBJ2-6; CDR3 DNA: TGCAGCGTTCCAAGTGGACTTGGGGCCAACGTCCTGACTTTC; CDR3 protein: CSVPSGLGANVLTF
D gene: NA; clone size: many; V gene: TRBV2; J gene: TRBJ2-1; CDR3 DNA: TGTGCCAGCAGTGCAGGGAATGAGCAGTTCTTC; CDR3 protein: CASSAGNEQFF
D gene: NA; clone size: NA; V gene: TRBV5-6; J gene: TRBJ2-1; CDR3 DNA: TGTGCCAGCAGCTCCACTAGCCGCGACAATGAGCAGTTCTTC; CDR3 protein: CASSSTSRDNEQFF
D gene: NA; clone size: few; V gene: TRBV3-1; J gene: TRBJ2-4; CDR3 DNA: TGTGCCAGCAGCCAAGTAGGAGCATCTCAAATAGCCAAAAACATTCAGTACTTC; CDR3 protein: CASSQVGASQIAKNIQYF
D gene: TRBD1; clone size: many; V gene: TRBV5-1; J gene: TRBJ1-1; CDR3 DNA: TGCGCCAGCAGCTCAGGGGGTAGAGGGGGAACTGAAGCTTTCTTT; CDR3 protein: CASSSGGRGGTEAFF
D gene: TRBD2; clone size: few; V gene: TRBV9; J gene: TRBJ2-1; CDR3 DNA: TGTGCCAGCAGCGGATTAAGCGGGAGGGCGGGGAATGAGCAGTTCTTC; CDR3 protein: CASSGLSGRAGNEQFF